The clone carrying this T cell receptor (beta chain) was seen once. This sample is part of a study of CD8+ T cells in alopecia areata. cDNA serving as the sequencing template came from extracted, reverse transcribed RNA. Some clones are missing from TCRdb's copy, which holds only in-frame ones; the method was immunoSEQ multiplex PCR. This table has 150,000 to 200,000 clones, roughly 60% appearing once. The treatment: oral pan-JAK inhibitor, 5-10 mg twice daily. Lesional scalp punch biopsies and peripheral blood came from alopecia areata patients. The V segment lost 4 bases and the J segment 6 bases; nucleotides outside the gene matches: 20. From germline, CDR1 is SGHNT and CDR2 YYREEE (reference sequence). This CDR3 region has 18 residues.

This sample comprised CD4+ T cells sorted from blood, obtained at week 24, from a patient treated with tofacitinib. The genes are TRBV5-4 and TRBJ2-5, with 8 nucleotides matching TRBD2. The clonotype originates from a human donor with alopecia areata. This chain's CDR3 is CASSPTLAGGTKLKTQYF. Here the CDR3 DNA reads TGTGCCAGCAGCCCAACTTTGGCGGGGGGAACAAAGCTGAAGACCCAGTACTTC.